This T cell receptor (beta chain) was profiled in a study of vaccination effects on CD4 cells after COVID-19. Study in general: After the second dose, samples were taken at median day 72.

Points on this clone: Its antigen is currently unknown.

Prior to sequencing, the ViraFEST assay stimulated PBMC with viral peptide pools, which expanded the antigen-specific CD4+ T cells. Isolating CD4+ T cells followed approximately ten days of culture. Participants received two doses of either the BNT162b2 or mRNA-1273 vaccine. They grew over 1.5 million PBMC in each well, adding approximately 10 IU/ml IL-2 and about 9.5 ug/ml peptides. Sequenced by immunoSEQ multiplex PCR; TCRdb stores in-frame clones only, minus some. The table lists more than 35,000 clones, approximately 82% of them singletons. Germline values: CDR1 MDHEN, CDR2 SYDVKM. The V and J ends lost 6 bases and 4 bases respectively, with 15 bases between them. The CDR3 has 15 amino acids. Notes on the study in general: Cross-reactivity toward common cold coronaviruses was confined to only 1 of 255 vaccine-induced clones in healthy vaccinees. Clones of infection and vaccine origin contracted markedly late after vaccination.

This receptor was identified in a human donor who received a COVID-19 vaccine. Some clones in this sample may be carry-over from other donors' samples. The sequenced sample was CD4+ T cells from PBMCs cultured with HCoV-NL63 spike peptides, obtained after COVID-19 vaccination. This chain joins TRBV28 and TRBJ2-2; tentative D call: TRBD2 (7 bases). The CDR3 is CASSSGGGRTGELFF. As DNA, the CDR3 is TGTGCCAGCAGCAGTGGCGGGGGCCGCACCGGGGAGCTGTTTTTT. The variable domain in full, completed from reference TRBV28 and TRBJ2-2, reads DVKVTQSSRYLVKRTGEKVFLECVQDMDHENMFWYRQDPGLGLRLIYFSYDVKMKEKGDIPEGYSVSREKKERFSLILESASTNQTSMYLCASSSGGGRTGELFFGEGSRLTVL.